This is a list of T cell receptor beta chains from one sample in a study of HIV-infected patients and healthy controls. TCRdb redid the calling of the 5' RACE reads with MiXCR, one entry per CDR3 protein. In the table there are some 70,000 distinct CDR3 sequences, 15% to 20% of which are singletons. The sequenced sample was CD4+ T cells from blood. The receptors shown here come from a human donor in good health. Both conserved end residues are part of each CDR3. A D gene is named only where the DNA matches it firmly. Not every row has a clone size; where given, it reads once, few, many or a size class.

TRBV24-1	.	many	TRBJ2-5	TGTGCCACCAGTGATTTGAAGGGGGTAGGGGAAGAGACCCAGTACTTC	CATSDLKGVGEETQYF
TRBV5-1	TRBD1	many	TRBJ2-3	TGCGCCAGCAGCTGGGACAGTAGTACGCAGTATTTT	CASSWDSSTQYF
TRBV3-1	TRBD2	.	TRBJ2-1	TGTGCCAGCAGCCAAGATCGTGGCGGGGGGGCGTTTGGGGTGTTCTTC	CASSQDRGGGAFGVFF
TRBV18	.	many	TRBJ2-7	TGTGCCACGGGCTCCCGCCCCTACGAGCAGTACTTC	CATGSRPYEQYF
TRBV11-2	.	.	TRBJ1-2	TGTGCCAGCAGCTTAGCTGGGGGCGGCTATGGCTACACCTTC	CASSLAGGGYGYTF
TRBV7-8	TRBD1	few	TRBJ1-1	TGTGCCAGCAGCTCGCAAAGGGGGCTTAGGAGGGTCACTGAAGCTTTCTTT	CASSSQRGLRRVTEAFF
TRBV7-2	.	many	TRBJ2-2	TGTGCCAGCAGCCCCCGCCCCGGGGAGCTGTTTTTT	CASSPRPGELFF
TRBV5-1	TRBD2	many	TRBJ2-7	TGCGCCAGCAGCTCACTAGCGGGCAGCGAGCAGTACTTC	CASSSLAGSEQYF
TRBV3-1	.	few	TRBJ1-4	TGTGCCAGCAGCCAAAAAATAGACGCCAGGGCAAAACTGTTTTTT	CASSQKIDARAKLFF
TRBV25-1	.	few	TRBJ1-5	TGTGCCAGCAGTGACGACAGACCCTCCGGGACCCAGCATTTT	CASSDDRPSGTQHF
TRBV6-2/TRBV6-3	.	many	TRBJ1-6	TGTGCCAGCAGTTACTCGACGAGGGGGAATTCACCCCTCCACTTT	CASSYSTRGNSPLHF
TRBV5-1	.	many	TRBJ1-1	TGCGCCAGCAGTTCGGGGTCACCGAACACTGAAGCTTTCTTT	CASSSGSPNTEAFF
TRBV19	TRBD1	.	TRBJ1-2	TGTGCCAGTAGTATAGTGGGACAGGGACCCTATGGCTACACCTTC	CASSIVGQGPYGYTF
TRBV7-2	.	.	TRBJ2-3	TGTGCCAGCAGCTGGGCAGGGGATACGCAGTATTTT	CASSWAGDTQYF
TRBV4-1	.	.	TRBJ1-2	TGCGCCAGCAGCCATTCAAAAGAGTATGGCTACACCTTC	CASSHSKEYGYTF
TRBV29-1	.	many	TRBJ2-1	TGCAGCGCTTCCCCCTCGCAATACAATGAGCAGTTCTTC	CSASPSQYNEQFF
TRBV19	TRBD1	.	TRBJ2-2	TGTGCCGCAGGACCGAACAGGGGGTCGGGCACCGGGGAGCTGTTTTTT	CAAGPNRGSGTGELFF
TRBV5-1	.	.	TRBJ2-1	TGCGCCAGCAGAGAGATTGCGAACCCCTACAATGAGCAGTTCTTC	CASREIANPYNEQFF
TRBV2	.	few	TRBJ1-5	TGTGCCACCCTGTCAGGGCTCAATCAGCCCCAGCATTTT	CATLSGLNQPQHF
TRBV5-4	.	few	TRBJ2-5	TGTGCCAGCAGCTTGGATAGGGAAGAGACCCAGTACTTC	CASSLDREETQYF
TRBV24-1	TRBD2	many	TRBJ2-1	TGTGCCACCAGGACTAGCGGGAGGAGGGATGAGCAGTTCTTC	CATRTSGRRDEQFF
TRBV29-1	.	.	TRBJ2-5	TGCAGCGTCAGGGGGGCTTTACAAGAGACCCAGTACTTC	CSVRGALQETQYF
TRBV20-1	.	.	TRBJ2-5	TGCAGTGCTAGAGTTCCCGCTAGCGACCAAGAGACCCAGTACTTC	CSARVPASDQETQYF
TRBV4-3	.	few	TRBJ1-1	TGCGCCAGCAGCCAAGAGGTCAGCTTGGGAGCTTTCTTT	CASSQEVSLGAFF
TRBV5-4	.	.	TRBJ2-5	TGTGCCAGCAGCTTGAGGGGGGGCAGGTCAGAGACCCAGTACTTC	CASSLRGGRSETQYF
TRBV6-5	TRBD1	.	TRBJ2-7	TGTGCCAGCAGTTACTCGGGACAGGGCCTTACCTTCTACGAGCAGTACTTC	CASSYSGQGLTFYEQYF
TRBV10-3	TRBD1	many	TRBJ1-5	TGTGCCATCAGTACTGACAGGGGGGACAATCAGCCCCAGCATTTT	CAISTDRGDNQPQHF